This T cell receptor beta chain was sequenced during a study of shared clonotypes between healthy human individuals. To note about this clone: Its cognate antigen is unknown.

TCRdb keeps only in-frame clones here, not all; method: immunoSEQ multiplex PCR. Of roughly 2 million clones in the sample, 85% to 95% are singletons; the top ten hold 0.1% to 0.15%. Whole-study results and caveats: In general, naive subsets displayed greater estimated richness than memory subsets did. Across a handful of donors, naive CD4 shared roughly 5.2%, naive CD8 under 4%, memory CD4 roughly 2.4%, memory CD8 over 0.3%.

This clonotype originated in a man between 18 and 35 years old in good health. The sequencing sample was made of naive CD4+ T cells sorted from blood. As to subset: CD45RA+ positively selected.

CDR3: CASSLRLGGANEQYF. CDR3 nucleotide sequence: TGTGCCAGCAGCTTAAGGCTTGGTGGGGCCAACGAGCAGTACTTC. The chain links TRBV7-9 to TRBJ2-7, with D perhaps TRBD1 (5 bases). The CDR3 contains 15 residues. Trimming took off 2 bases at V and 5 bases at J, with 16 bases between the two ends. Germline V gene lookup returns CDR1 SEHNR and CDR2 FQNEAQ (reference sequence). The complete variable domain, with remaining parts taken from reference TRBV7-9 and TRBJ2-7, reads DTGVSQNPRHKITKRGQNVTFRCDPISEHNRLYWYRQTLGQGPEFLTYFQNEAQLEKSRLLSDRFSAERPKGSFSTLEIQRTEQGDSAMYLCASSLRLGGANEQYFGPGTRLTVT.